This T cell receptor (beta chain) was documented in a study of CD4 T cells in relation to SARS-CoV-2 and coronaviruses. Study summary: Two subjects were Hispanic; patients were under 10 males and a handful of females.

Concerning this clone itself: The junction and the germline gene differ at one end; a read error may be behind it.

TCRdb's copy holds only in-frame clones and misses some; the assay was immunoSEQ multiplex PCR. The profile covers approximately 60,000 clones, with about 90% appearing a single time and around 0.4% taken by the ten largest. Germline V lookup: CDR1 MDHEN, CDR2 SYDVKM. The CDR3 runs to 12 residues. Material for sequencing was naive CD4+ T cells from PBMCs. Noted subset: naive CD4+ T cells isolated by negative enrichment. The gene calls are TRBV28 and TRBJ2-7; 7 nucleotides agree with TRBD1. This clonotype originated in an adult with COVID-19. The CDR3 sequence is CASSSVNRGSNF. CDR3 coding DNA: TGTGCCAGCAGTTCCGTAAACAGGGGCTCGAACTTC.